The source of this T cell receptor beta chain is a study of blood T cell repertoires in COVID-19. The overall study: There were acute and convalescent COVID-19 samples, and they came from the United States, Italy and Spain. PBMCs, B-cell-depleted T cells, or T cells provided the cDNA or gDNA that made up the material.

This CDR3 spans 14 amino acids. Trimming removed 3 bases from V and 3 bases from J, with 9 bases in between. Germline V lookup: CDR1 KGHSH, CDR2 LQKENI. One Seattle source followed patients from active infection through their disease course. Per the authors' pipeline: It was from reference gene primer amplification that nucleated cell counts were estimated. Libraries were prepared by immunoSEQ multiplex PCR; TCRdb keeps only in-frame clonotypes and omits some of them. D and trimming were read from the DNA, whereas the V and J calls and clone size are those reported in that table. The sample has about 190,000 clones; about 80% are singletons.

The sequence came from a woman aged 60-70 years with COVID-19, enrolled during active disease. The sequenced sample consisted of peripheral blood. This chain connects TRBV18 to TRBJ1-5, with D maybe TRBD1 (6 bases). CDR3 loop: CASSPQGYNQPQHF. CDR3 sequence (DNA): TGTGCCAGCTCACCGCAGGGGTACAATCAGCCCCAGCATTTT.